This section outlines one TCR beta chain sequence together with its context. Method: immunoSEQ multiplex PCR; TCRdb's copy keeps in-frame clones and lacks some. The data hold around 60,000 clones, with around 90% observed a single time. The J segment lost 7 bases and the V segment lost 8 bases, leaving 9 bases of the junction unmatched. Germline V lookup: CDR1 SQVTM, CDR2 ANQGSEA. The CDR3 consists of 12 residues. The data were obtained in a study of blood T cell repertoires in COVID-19. The source is a man between 60 and 70 years old with active COVID-19. The rearrangement joins TRBV29-1 to TRBJ2-5; 8 bases fit TRBD2. Sequenced sample: peripheral blood. The CDR3 sequence is CSTREGEGTQYF. The CDR3 nucleotides read TGCAGCACCCGGGAGGGCGAAGGGACCCAGTACTTC.